Reported below is one T cell receptor beta chain. Its antigen is not known. CDR3 length equals 14 residues. Germline CDR1 SGHAT, CDR2 FQNNGV. J gave up 4 bases and V 4 bases, and 5 bases lay outside the gene matches. The Oncomine TCR Beta short-read assay generated sequence data from the DNA of cultured CD4+ T cells. Genomic DNA from cultured CD4+ T cells was extracted. TCRdb re-analysed the PCR reads in MiXCR, keeping a single row per CDR3 protein. In the table there are approximately 19,000 distinct CDR3 sequences, under 60% of which are singletons. The data stem from a study of vaccination and CD4 T cells after COVID-19. Overall study: The convalescents were made up of six males and four females, two of whom were Hispanic.

Treatment in this sample: roughly 11-day PBMC culture with coronavirus spike peptide pools or control peptides (ViraFEST assay). The chain recombines TRBV11-2 with TRBJ1-2, with TRBD1 identical over 8 bases. The TCR was taken from a human donor who had recovered from COVID-19. Sequencing was done on a sample of CD4+ T cells from blood, cultured in vitro. This CDR3 reads CASSSHTGGYGYTF. The CDR3 bases are TGTGCCAGCAGCTCCCATACAGGGGGCTATGGCTACACCTTC.